This TCR beta chain was identified in a study of shared clonotypes between healthy human individuals. The germline CDR1 and CDR2 sequences are GTSNPN and SVGIG (reference sequence). The CDR3 spans 15 residues. Unmatched junction bases numbered 9, after V lost 3 bases and J lost 5 bases. Researchers sequenced unsorted PBMC DNA using ten immunoSEQ deep assay plates. Original analysis: Filtering differed since immunoSEQ provided only junctions, with no quality scores. Profiling relied on immunoSEQ multiplex PCR, and the TCRdb table lists in-frame clones only, not all of them. That table supplies the V and J calls and clone size; D and trimming were determined from the DNA. The table records about 480,000 clones, 79% of them present only once. The donors, all of them Caucasian adults, lived in Nashville, Tennessee.

This chain joins TRBV30 and TRBJ1-4, with TRBD1 identical over 7 bases. This receptor was identified in a woman between 35 and 50 years old in good health. Some clones in this sample may be carry-over from other donors' samples. The sequenced sample was PBMCs. The CDR3 sequence is CAWSAPTGPNEKLFF. CDR3 nucleotides: TGTGCCTGGAGCGCGCCGACAGGGCCAAATGAAAAACTGTTTTTT.